This T cell receptor (beta chain) was recorded in a study of metastatic and nonmetastatic thyroid tumors. Overall study: Across peripheral blood and tumor or nodule tissue samples taken from malignant and benign thyroid patients, the repertoires were compared with one another.

Study-level points and caveats: It was reported that TCR beta diversity was significantly higher in malignant thyroid tumors than benign nodules, in blood and tumor.

Ahead of thyroid surgery, no patient had received treatment of any kind. As processed by the authors: A papillary thyroid cancer distant-metastasis classifier was built from CDR3 differences across clinicopathological groups. TCRdb re-called the PCR reads via MiXCR. These V and J calls derive from TCRdb rather than the authors' analysis. Seen here are 25,000 to 30,000 clones, roughly 23% observed once, and the top ten hold roughly 15%. The CDR3 spans 13 residues. Germline values: CDR1 GTSNPN, CDR2 SVGIG (reference sequence). A remark on this clone: The antigen is not known. A junction boundary mismatches the germline segment, possibly from a read error.

Sequenced material: blood. The chain employs TRBV30 and TRBJ1-1; 8 bases match TRBD1. This clonotype originated in a female donor with papillary thyroid cancer or a benign thyroid nodule (not recorded which). Some clones in this sample may be carry-over from other donors' samples. The CDR3 protein is CARSVQGDTEAFF. The CDR3 DNA is TGTGCCCGGAGTGTACAGGGGGACACTGAAGCTTTCTTT.